This is a list of T cell receptor beta chains from one sample in a study. TCRdb fed the 5' RACE reads into MiXCR, producing one record per CDR3 protein. The sample carries thousands of distinct CDR3 sequences, approximately 69% recorded once. Material: memory CD4+ T cells sorted from a lymph node. The receptors come from a female donor with breast cancer. Both conserved end residues are part of each CDR3. Fields, in order: J gene, D gene, clone size, V gene, CDR3 protein, CDR3 DNA. A D gene is named only where the DNA matches it firmly. Clone size is shown for a subset of rows, as once, few, many or a class of expanded clone.

TRBJ1-2,TRBD1,-,TRBV5-1,CASSPSGQGPGYTF,TGCGCCAGCAGCCCCTCGGGACAGGGGCCTGGCTACACCTTC
TRBJ2-5,-,few,TRBV3-1,CASSRLAETQYF,TGTGCCAGCAGCCGGCTGGCGGAGACCCAGTACTTC
TRBJ1-5,-,-,TRBV5-1,CASSYGGGDSNQPQHF,TGCGCCAGCAGCTATGGGGGCGGTGATAGCAATCAGCCCCAGCATTTT
TRBJ2-7,-,-,TRBV4-1,CASSQDIRDYSSEQYF,TGTGCCAGCAGCCAAGATATCCGGGATTACTCCTCCGAGCAGTACTTC
TRBJ2-7,-,-,TRBV11-2,CASSQEGPFEQYF,TGTGCCAGCAGCCAAGAGGGGCCCTTCGAGCAGTACTTC
TRBJ1-5,-,-,TRBV7-9,CASSLATVDQPQHF,TGTGCCAGCAGCTTAGCCACAGTGGATCAGCCCCAGCATTTT
TRBJ1-5,-,-,TRBV12-3/TRBV12-4,CASSLLGANQPQHF,TGTGCCAGCAGTTTGCTCGGTGCCAATCAGCCCCAGCATTTT
TRBJ1-4,TRBD1,-,TRBV7-9,CASSSLATGSNEKLFF,TGTGCCAGCAGCTCGCTCGCGACAGGGTCTAATGAAAAACTGTTTTTT
TRBJ2-7,TRBD2,-,TRBV20-1,CSARTSGRHYEQYF,TGCAGTGCACGGACTAGCGGGAGACACTACGAGCAGTACTTC
TRBJ2-5,-,-,TRBV20-1,CSADGREETQYF,TGCAGTGCTGATGGGCGGGAAGAGACCCAGTACTTC
TRBJ2-5,-,-,TRBV5-1,CASSFTPDQETQYF,TGCGCCAGCAGCTTCACACCAGACCAAGAGACCCAGTACTTC
TRBJ1-6,TRBD1,once,TRBV7-9,CASSSGGTVNSPLHF,TGTGCCAGCAGCTCCGGCGGGACAGTAAATTCACCCCTCCACTTT
TRBJ2-1,-,-,TRBV5-1,CASSLVTRSYNEQFF,TGCGCCAGCAGCTTGGTGACTAGGTCCTACAATGAGCAGTTCTTC
TRBJ2-3,-,once,TRBV2,CASSVADTQYF,TGTGCCAGCAGTGTAGCTGATACGCAGTATTTT
TRBJ2-7,TRBD2,-,TRBV7-2,CASSTTSGSSYEQYF,TGTGCCAGCAGCACCACTAGCGGGAGTTCGTACGAGCAGTACTTC
TRBJ1-1,-,-,TRBV27,CASSLGWGTEAFF,TGTGCCAGCAGTTTAGGCTGGGGTACTGAAGCTTTCTTT
TRBJ2-2,-,few,TRBV12-3/TRBV12-4,CASSFGGSYTGELFF,TGTGCCAGCAGTTTTGGGGGGTCGTACACCGGGGAGCTGTTTTTT
TRBJ2-7,TRBD1,-,TRBV18,CASSPRQGPYEQYF,TGTGCCAGCTCACCAAGACAGGGTCCCTACGAGCAGTACTTC
TRBJ2-1,TRBD1,-,TRBV5-1,CASSPQGTEYNEQFF,TGCGCCAGCAGCCCACAGGGGACGGAGTACAATGAGCAGTTCTTC
TRBJ1-1,TRBD1,-,TRBV20-1,CSATPNPGTGDAFF,TGCAGTGCTACGCCGAACCCCGGGACAGGCGACGCTTTCTTT
TRBJ2-3,-,-,TRBV6-1,CASSQTGTSTDTQYF,TGTGCCAGCAGCCAGACAGGGACTTCCACAGATACGCAGTATTTT
TRBJ1-5,TRBD1,few,TRBV12-3/TRBV12-4,CASSQDRSDQPQHF,TGTGCCAGCAGCCAGGACAGGAGCGATCAGCCCCAGCATTTT
TRBJ2-7,TRBD2,-,TRBV5-1,CASRTSGGAGEQYF,TGCGCCAGCAGGACTAGCGGGGGGGCCGGCGAGCAGTACTTC
TRBJ2-5,-,few,TRBV4-2,CASSPGGLQETQYF,TGTGCCAGCAGCCCCGGGGGTCTCCAAGAGACCCAGTACTTC
TRBJ2-7,-,-,TRBV5-1,CASSLDGGTYEQYF,TGCGCCAGCAGCTTGGACGGGGGAACCTACGAGCAGTACTTC